The 29 T cell receptor beta chains given below trace back to one sample, sequenced in a study of blood T cell repertoires in COVID-19. Produced via immunoSEQ multiplex PCR; TCRdb's table is partial and in-frame only. The repertoire holds about 400,000 clones, with approximately 87% as singletons. Source material: PBMCs or T cells enriched from blood (not recorded which). Receptors were obtained from a man in his forties in a cohort exposed to, infected with or recovered from COVID-19 (not recorded which).

V and J are TRBV3-1 (or the pseudogene TRBV3-2) and TRBJ2-3; a possible D gene is TRBD2 (6 bases). The V gene lost 6 bases and the J gene lost 1 base, with 14 bases spanning the gap. From germline, CDR1 is LGHDT and CDR2 YNNKEL (reference sequence). The CDR3 is made up of 15 amino acids. The CDR3 loop is CASRYRDSGTDTQYF. CDR3 nucleotide sequence: TGTGCCAGCAGATATCGGGACTCCGGCACAGATACGCAGTATTTT.

The CDR3 nucleotides read TGTGCCAGCAGCCTTAGCGGGAGGGGGGGAAACATTCAGTACTTC. The encoded protein is CASSLSGRGGNIQYF. The rearrangement uses TRBV4-2 and TRBJ2-4; 11 bases align to TRBD2. Trimming removed 4 bases from V and 6 bases from J; junction bases left unmatched: 5. CDR1 is LGHNA and CDR2 is YNFKEQ in the germline V gene. This CDR3 is built from 15 residues.

The chain employs TRBV25-1 and TRBJ1-4, with D perhaps matching TRBD1 (6 bases). The CDR3 runs to 13 residues. V dropped 6 bases and J dropped 5 bases, with 10 bases sitting between them. The germline V gene has CDR1 MGHDK and CDR2 SYGVNS. CDR3 bases: TGTGCCAGCAGAACGGACAGCAATGAAAAACTGTTTTTT. Residues: CASRTDSNEKLFF.

V is TRBV15 and J is TRBJ2-3; 7 bases match TRBD1. The CDR3 totals 16 residues. CDR1 is LNHNV, CDR2 YYDKDF, per germline (reference sequence). V dropped 3 bases and J dropped 2; count of bases not matched to a gene: 8. The CDR3 here is CATSSPRDSNTDTQYF. The CDR3 DNA reads as TGTGCCACCAGCAGCCCCCGGGACAGTAACACAGATACGCAGTATTTT.

The chain uses TRBV6-5 and TRBJ1-1; 7 positions match TRBD1. There are 14 residues in the CDR3. CDR1 and CDR2 from the germline V gene are MNHEY and SVGAGI. V lost 5 bases, J lost 4 bases, and 7 bases stayed unmatched. The CDR3 loop is CASSPTTGFTEAFF. CDR3 nucleotide sequence: TGTGCCAGCAGTCCTACGACAGGGTTCACTGAAGCTTTCTTT.

CDR3 sequence reads: CASSLGGGGIYEQYF. In DNA, the CDR3 is TGTGCCAGCAGCTTAGGGGGAGGGGGAATATACGAGCAGTACTTC. The rearrangement links TRBV11-2 to TRBJ2-7, with a weak D call TRBD2 (7 bases). CDR3 length equals 15 residues. Germline CDR1 SGHAT, CDR2 FQNNGV. Trimming cost V 1 base and J 4 bases, with 14 bases left between them. Looking up the rest from reference TRBV11-2 and TRBJ2-7 gives the full variable domain: EAGVAQSPRYKIIEKRQSVAFWCNPISGHATLYWYQQILGQGPKLLIQFQNNGVVDDSQLPKDRFSAERLKGVDSTLKIQPAKLEDSAVYLCASSLGGGGIYEQYFGPGTRLTVT.

A few counts support this clone. V gene TRBV4-2 combines with J gene TRBJ1-2; D possibly corresponds to TRBD1 (6 bases). Per germline, CDR1 LGHNA and CDR2 YNFKEQ. This CDR3 is 15 amino acids long. The V gene lost 6 bases and the J gene lost 0 bases, with 14 bases spanning the gap. The CDR3 nucleotides read TGTGCCAGCAGAGTTCGGGACACCGCTAACTATGGCTACACCTTC. Its translation: CASRVRDTANYGYTF.

This chain uses TRBV5-1 with TRBJ1-3; D not resolved. The germline CDR1 and CDR2 sequences are SGHRS and YFSETQ. This CDR3 region has 17 residues. V was clipped by 0 bases and J by 0 bases, with 13 bases between them. CDR3: CASSLALSGSSGNTIYF. The CDR3 DNA is TGCGCCAGCAGCTTGGCATTATCGGGGAGCTCTGGAAACACCATATATTTT. Full variable domain (remainder filled in from reference TRBV5-1 and TRBJ1-3): KAGVTQTPRYLIKTRGQQVTLSCSPISGHRSVSWYQQTPGQGLQFLFEYFSETQRNKGNFPGRFSGRQFSNSRSEMNVSTLELGDSALYLCASSLALSGSSGNTIYFGEGSWLTVV.

The genes are TRBV7-8 and TRBJ2-2; TRBD2 agrees at 8 bases. The CDR3 runs 16 residues. Trimming at V came to 5 bases and at J to 5 bases, leaving 10 bases not matched to a gene. The V gene's germline CDR1 is SGHVS and CDR2 FQNEAQ. In nucleotides, the CDR3 is TGTGCCAGCAGCGAATGGCCGGGAGGGGGAACCGGGGAGCTGTTTTTT. Amino acids: CASSEWPGGGTGELFF.

The genes are TRBV28 and TRBJ2-7; 9 positions agree with TRBD1. The CDR3 sequence is 15 residues long. J was trimmed by 5 bases and V by 2 bases; bases with no gene match: 7. In germline, CDR1 is MDHEN, CDR2 SYDVKM. The chain's CDR3 is CASSLPGTGFHEQYF. The CDR3 nucleotides read TGTGCCAGCAGTTTACCCGGGACAGGGTTCCACGAGCAGTACTTC.

The gene calls are TRBV5-1 and TRBJ2-7, with 12 bases identical to TRBD1. The CDR3 consists of 14 residues. The V gene end was trimmed by 5 bases and the J gene end by 6 bases; junction bases not matched to a gene: 6. CDR1 SGHRS and CDR2 YFSETQ come from the germline V gene. CDR3 in DNA: TGCGCCAGCAGGACCGGGACAGGGGGCGGCGAGCAGTACTTC. Protein: CASRTGTGGGEQYF.

This chain links TRBV5-4 with TRBJ2-5; 8 nucleotides match TRBD1. J lost 1 base, V lost 4 bases, and 3 bases had no gene match. Germline V gene lookup returns CDR1 SGHNT and CDR2 YYREEE (reference sequence). The CDR3 sequence is 14 residues long. DNA for the CDR3: TGTGCCAGCAGCGATGGGACAGGCCAAGAGACCCAGTACTTC. Protein: CASSDGTGQETQYF. Full variable domain (outside the CDR3, taken from reference TRBV5-4 and TRBJ2-5): ETGVTQSPTHLIKTRGQQVTLRCSSQSGHNTVSWYQQALGQGPQFIFQYYREEENGRGNFPPRFSGLQFPNYSSELNVNALELDDSALYLCASSDGTGQETQYFGPGTRLLVL.

This sequence joins TRBV4-1 and TRBJ2-2; 9 nucleotides align to TRBD1. With 1 base clipped from V and 7 bases from J, the junction kept 7 bases outside the gene matches. Germline values: CDR1 MGHRA, CDR2 YSYEKL. The CDR3 has 16 residues. The DNA for the CDR3 is TGCGCCAGCAGCCAAGCCGGGACAGGGAGGATCGGGGAGCTGTTTTTT. Translated, it gives CASSQAGTGRIGELFF.

The DNA for the CDR3 is TGCGCCAGCAGCCCTTTGGGCGGGAATAACAATGAGCAGTTCTTC. This encodes CASSPLGGNNNEQFF. The chain has TRBV10-1 and TRBJ2-1; a weak D match, TRBD2 (6 bases). Germline V gene data show CDR1 as WNHNN and CDR2 as SYGVQD (reference sequence). There are 15 residues in the CDR3. V gave up 6 bases and J gave up 5 bases, with 17 bases separating them.

The chain links TRBV13 to TRBJ2-1; 8 bases fit TRBD1. The CDR3 is 18 residues long. Losses at the gene ends were 5 bases for V and 5 bases for J; bases not matched to a gene: 17. Germline assignment: CDR1 PRHDT and CDR2 FYEKMQ (reference sequence). CDR3 nucleotides: TGTGCCAGCAGCCCGCGACAGGGGTGGGGAGCGTTGAACAATGAGCAGTTCTTC. Protein product: CASSPRQGWGALNNEQFF.

This clone was seen only once. The CDR3 nucleotides read TGTGCCAGCAGCTTAAACGGGGGGCTTGGTGACACTGAAGCTTTCTTT. Translation gives CASSLNGGLGDTEAFF. V gene TRBV11-2 combines with J gene TRBJ1-1; TRBD1 is a possible D gene (6 bases). Per germline, CDR1 SGHAT and CDR2 FQNNGV. This CDR3 is 16 amino acids long. V was pared by 2 bases and J by 3 bases, with 16 bases between. Full variable domain (rest looked up from reference TRBV11-2 and TRBJ1-1): EAGVAQSPRYKIIEKRQSVAFWCNPISGHATLYWYQQILGQGPKLLIQFQNNGVVDDSQLPKDRFSAERLKGVDSTLKIQPAKLEDSAVYLCASSLNGGLGDTEAFFGQGTRLTVV.

The rearrangement links TRBV29-1 to TRBJ1-5; the match to TRBD1 covers 10 bases. This CDR3 is built from 12 residues. The V segment lost 7 bases and the J segment 4 bases; nucleotides outside the gene matches: 1. The germline CDR1 and CDR2 sequences are SQVTM and ANQGSEA. The DNA of the CDR3 is TGCAGCGCGGGACAGGGGAATCAGCCCCAGCATTTT. Translation gives CSAGQGNQPQHF.

This clone was detected once. The gene calls are TRBV5-5 and TRBJ2-2; D is possibly TRBD1 (6 bases). V was pared by 0 bases and J by 5 bases, with 17 bases between. The germline V gene encodes CDR1 SGHKS and CDR2 YYEKEE (reference sequence). The CDR3 is 17 residues long. CDR3 residues: CASSLDFGGHRTGELFF. Here the CDR3 DNA reads TGTGCCAGCAGCTTGGACTTTGGGGGACACAGGACCGGGGAGCTGTTTTTT. Full variable domain (outside the CDR3, taken from reference TRBV5-5 and TRBJ2-2): DAGVTQSPTHLIKTRGQQVTLRCSPISGHKSVSWYQQVLGQGPQFIFQYYEKEERGRGNFPDRFSARQFPNYSSELNVNALLLGDSALYLCASSLDFGGHRTGELFFGEGSRLTVL.

The chain employs TRBV7-8 and TRBJ2-7, with D possibly TRBD1 on 5 matching bases. The CDR3 consists of 13 residues. The germline CDR1 and CDR2 sequences are SGHVS and FQNEAQ. Trimming left V 7 bases short and J 3 bases short, with 13 bases between. CDR3 region: CASTLVQGYEQYF. CDR3 nucleotide sequence: TGTGCCAGCACCCTTGTCCAGGGCTACGAGCAGTACTTC.

The chain recombines TRBV27 with TRBJ2-1, with D perhaps TRBD2 (6 bases). This CDR3 region has 15 residues. V was shortened by 3 bases and J by 1 base, with 10 bases between the two germline ends. Germline assignment: CDR1 MNHEY and CDR2 SMNVEV (reference sequence). The CDR3 spells CASSLMSGSYNEQFF. The CDR3 region has the DNA TGTGCCAGCAGTTTGATGAGCGGGTCCTACAATGAGCAGTTCTTC.

The chain recombines TRBV21-1 with TRBJ2-1; the table names TRBD2, a call not compared with the DNA. TRBV21-1 represents a pseudogene. The CDR3 has 16 amino acids. The CDR3 DNA sequence: TGTGCCAGCATCAAAATGTCTACTAGCGTCCCTAATGAGCAGTTCTTC. It yields the protein CASIKMSTSVPNEQFF.

In the case of this clone: Compared with germline, one end of the junction differs, possibly owing to a read error. The chain combines TRBV2 with TRBJ1-4, with D unclear. The CDR3 length is 15 residues. Germline CDR1 SNHLY, CDR2 FYNNEI. The CDR3 region is CASSRRSSINENLFF. For the CDR3, the DNA is TGTGCCAGCAGTCGGCGGAGTTCGATAAATGAAAACCTGTTTTTT.

The rearrangement links TRBV6-2 or TRBV6-3 to TRBJ2-7, with 12 bases identical to TRBD2. This CDR3 contains 15 residues. Germline CDR1 MNHEY, CDR2 SVGEGT. J gave up 3 bases and V 2 bases, and 2 bases lay outside the gene matches. This CDR3 is CASSYRTSGVYEQYF. The CDR3 DNA sequence: TGTGCCAGCAGTTACCGGACTAGCGGGGTCTACGAGCAGTACTTC.

This rearrangement joins TRBV9 to TRBJ2-5, with 7 bases aligning to TRBD2. The ends lost 5 bases at V and 4 bases at J; junction bases unmatched: 8. The germline V gene has CDR1 SGDLS and CDR2 YYNGEE. The CDR3 extends over 14 amino acids. The CDR3 protein is CASSGGGPRETQYF. The CDR3 DNA reads as TGTGCCAGCAGTGGGGGAGGGCCACGAGAGACCCAGTACTTC.

The chain combines TRBV19 with TRBJ2-5; 9 bases line up with TRBD1. J was trimmed by 4 bases and V by 6 bases; bases with no gene match: 9. This CDR3 is built from 15 residues. CDR1 and CDR2 from the germline V gene are LNHDA and SQIVND (reference sequence). The CDR3 DNA is TGTGCCAGTAGAAAGGGACAGGGATTGGGAGAGACCCAGTACTTC. As protein: CASRKGQGLGETQYF.

The count of this clone is one. V gene TRBV11-3 combines with J gene TRBJ2-1; 10 nucleotides match TRBD2. CDR3 length equals 16 residues. J was trimmed by 8 bases and V by 5 bases; bases with no gene match: 12. CDR1 is SGHNT and CDR2 is YENEEA in the germline V gene. CDR3 nucleotides: TGTGCCAGCAGCCAAGGGCTAGCGGGAGCTACCGATGAGCAGTTCTTC. This encodes CASSQGLAGATDEQFF.

With respect to this clone: At the DNA level, this CDR3 is encoded by other sequences in the same sample as well. V gene TRBV6-5 combines with J gene TRBJ1-6, with a possible D match to TRBD1 (5 bases). The germline CDR1 and CDR2 sequences are MNHEY and SVGAGI. This CDR3 is built from 13 residues. V lost 2 bases and J 7 bases, leaving 6 bases between the germline ends. CDR3 nucleotide sequence: TGTGCCAGCAGTTACACAGGAAATTCACCCCTCCACTTT. Its translation is CASSYTGNSPLHF.

The rearrangement joins TRBV24-1 to TRBJ2-2; D may be TRBD1 (5 bases). Germline assignment: CDR1 KGHDR and CDR2 SFDVKD. Trimming left V 5 bases short and J 5 bases short, with 11 bases between. CDR3 length: 14 residues. This CDR3 reads CATSAPGLTGELFF. The CDR3 DNA follows: TGTGCCACCAGTGCCCCAGGGCTGACCGGGGAGCTGTTTTTT.

The CDR3 region is CASSQTPSYEQYF. For the CDR3, the DNA is TGTGCCAGCAGTCAGACACCTTCCTACGAGCAGTACTTC. The chain recombines TRBV28 with TRBJ2-7; D gene unclear. The germline gives CDR1 MDHEN, CDR2 SYDVKM. CDR3 length equals 13 residues. Trimming took off 5 bases at V and 1 base at J, with 9 bases between the two ends.